Following are 14 T cell receptor beta chains from one sample sequenced in a study of OX40 agonist ivuxolimab in advanced cancers. Receptors were amplified or captured by the immunoSEQ multiplex PCR assay. TCRdb holds this immuneACCESS table with in-frame rearrangements only. Some clones are missing; in checked studies, unresolved V genes explain under half, and the rest has no known cause. The sample has around 80,000 clones on record, over 85% of them singletons. Jointly, the top ten make up roughly 0.17% of the sample. This specimen was CD4+ or CD8+ T cells sorted from blood, taken in a trial of the OX40 agonist ivuxolimab. These receptors all stem from an adult with an advanced solid tumor such as melanoma, head and neck, liver or kidney cancer.

This chain joins TRBV19 and TRBJ2-7; possible D gene TRBD2, 6 bases. This CDR3 has 13 amino acids. Germline V gene sequence: CDR1 LNHDA, CDR2 SQIVND (reference sequence). The V and J ends lost 6 bases and 2 bases respectively, with 11 bases between them. The CDR3 protein is CASSPGGTYEQYF. CDR3 in DNA: TGTGCCAGTAGCCCCGGAGGGACCTACGAGCAGTACTTC.

V and J are TRBV5-6 and TRBJ2-1; TRBD1 agrees at 7 bases. CDR1 and CDR2 from the germline V gene are SGHDT and YYEEEE. V trimming: 0 bases; J trimming: 13 bases; junction bases outside the gene matches: 16. CDR3 length: 16 residues. For the CDR3, the DNA is TGTGCCAGCAGCTTGGGGGTAGGGGGCCGGACCGGGGTCCAGTTCTTC. Its protein is CASSLGVGGRTGVQFF.

The rearrangement links TRBV27 to TRBJ2-3; D is perhaps TRBD2 (6 bases). The V end was cut by 4 bases, the J end by 2 bases, with 13 bases between. The CDR3 extends over 15 amino acids. Germline values: CDR1 MNHEY, CDR2 SMNVEV (reference sequence). The CDR3 coding sequence is TGTGCCAGCAGTTGGACGGGAGCCCCCACAGATACGCAGTATTTT. This translates into CASSWTGAPTDTQYF.

This clone was seen a few times. Other DNA sequences of this sample code for an identical CDR3. The chain has TRBV27 and TRBJ1-1; D gene ambiguous. CDR1 and CDR2 (germline): MNHEY, SMNVEV (reference sequence). Deletions cut 4 bases from V and 0 bases from J, with 12 bases between. The CDR3 sequence is 15 residues long. The CDR3 loop is CASSSIFSMNTEAFF. CDR3 nucleotide sequence: TGTGCCAGCAGTTCCATTTTTTCGATGAACACTGAAGCTTTCTTT.

This chain connects TRBV5-1 to TRBJ2-3; 8 positions agree with TRBD2. Trimming removed 5 bases from V and 6 bases from J; junction bases left unmatched: 11. From germline, CDR1 is SGHRS and CDR2 YFSETQ. The length of the CDR3 is 15 residues. CDR3 DNA sequence: TGCGCCAGCAGTTCCGGGACTAGGGGGTTTGATACGCAGTATTTT. Amino acids: CASSSGTRGFDTQYF.

The chain employs TRBV5-1 and TRBJ2-2; either TRBD1 or TRBD2 may fit D (5 bases each). CDR3 length: 16 residues. V gave up 0 bases and J gave up 4 bases, with 13 bases separating them. Germline V gene data show CDR1 as SGHRS and CDR2 as YFSETQ. The CDR3 spells CASSLEWGSGTGELFF. The CDR3 bases are TGCGCCAGCAGCTTGGAGTGGGGGAGTGGCACCGGGGAGCTGTTTTTT.

Remarks on this clone: Other DNA sequences in the sample encode the same CDR3. This chain connects TRBV5-5 to TRBJ2-1; 8 bases are a match to TRBD2. V was clipped by 0 bases and J by 6 bases; unmatched bases: 5. CDR1 and CDR2 from the germline V gene are SGHKS and YYEKEE (reference sequence). The CDR3 is 15 residues long. This chain's CDR3 is CASSLAGGLGNEQFF. The DNA for the CDR3 is TGTGCCAGCAGCTTGGCGGGGGGGCTTGGCAATGAGCAGTTCTTC.

The chain employs TRBV7-8 and TRBJ1-4; 10 bases match TRBD1. Germline CDR1 SGHVS, CDR2 FQNEAQ. The length of the CDR3 is 20 residues. V lost 0 bases to trimming and J lost 3 bases; unmatched junction nucleotides: 13. This CDR3 is CASSLAVVTGTGVANEKLFF. The CDR3 coding sequence is TGTGCCAGCAGCTTAGCCGTGGTCACCGGGACAGGGGTGGCTAATGAAAAACTGTTTTTT.

The V call is TRBV4-1, the J call TRBJ2-5; 9 bases fit TRBD1. After removal of 2 bases from V and 3 bases from J, the junction contained 10 bases not matched to a gene. The CDR3 runs to 17 residues. The germline V gene encodes CDR1 MGHRA and CDR2 YSYEKL. CDR3 in amino acids: CASSQFLWDREKETQYF. CDR3 sequence (DNA): TGCGCCAGCAGCCAATTCCTCTGGGACAGGGAGAAAGAGACCCAGTACTTC.

J is TRBJ2-3 and V is TRBV15; D is perhaps TRBD2 (7 bases). The CDR3 totals 19 residues. In germline, CDR1 is LNHNV, CDR2 YYDKDF (reference sequence). The V gene lost 2 bases and the J gene lost 0 bases, with 21 bases spanning the gap. The CDR3, as DNA: TGTGCCACCAGCAGAAGAGGTAGAGGGGGTAGCGGGAGCACAGATACGCAGTATTTT. Encoded protein: CATSRRGRGGSGSTDTQYF.

The chain recombines TRBV10-2 with TRBJ2-1, with a tentative D call TRBD2 (6 bases). The germline CDR1 and CDR2 sequences are WSHSY and SAAADI. Trimming left V 7 bases short and J 7 bases short, with 17 bases between. The CDR3 has 14 amino acids. The CDR3 region is CASKGWAGRNEQFF. CDR3 sequence (DNA): TGCGCCAGCAAGGGGTGGGCAGGGAGGAATGAGCAGTTCTTC.

V and J are TRBV7-9 and TRBJ1-2; possible D gene TRBD1, 5 bases. CDR3 length: 14 amino acids. V was clipped by 1 base and J by 5 bases, with 11 bases between them. Germline CDR1 and CDR2: SEHNR and FQNEAQ (reference sequence). The CDR3 nucleotides are TGTGCCAGCAGCTTAGGGCAGGGAAGGTATGGCTACACCTTC. This codes for CASSLGQGRYGYTF.

The V gene is TRBV29-1, the J gene TRBJ2-2; D unresolved. Deletions cut 4 bases from V and 4 bases from J, with 4 bases between. Germline lookup yields CDR1 SQVTM and CDR2 ANQGSEA. The CDR3 is 11 residues long. The CDR3 reads CSVGSTGELFF. CDR3 sequence (DNA): TGCAGCGTTGGGTCCACCGGGGAGCTGTTTTTT.

V and J are TRBV29-1 and TRBJ2-1; a weak D match, TRBD1 (6 bases). CDR1 and CDR2 (germline): SQVTM, ANQGSEA. The CDR3 runs 17 residues. Trimming removed 7 bases at V and 2 bases at J, with 24 bases between. The DNA for the CDR3 is TGCAGCGCAACAGGGAGACTACCGAGTAACCCCTACAATGAGCAGTTCTTC. Amino acid sequence: CSATGRLPSNPYNEQFF.